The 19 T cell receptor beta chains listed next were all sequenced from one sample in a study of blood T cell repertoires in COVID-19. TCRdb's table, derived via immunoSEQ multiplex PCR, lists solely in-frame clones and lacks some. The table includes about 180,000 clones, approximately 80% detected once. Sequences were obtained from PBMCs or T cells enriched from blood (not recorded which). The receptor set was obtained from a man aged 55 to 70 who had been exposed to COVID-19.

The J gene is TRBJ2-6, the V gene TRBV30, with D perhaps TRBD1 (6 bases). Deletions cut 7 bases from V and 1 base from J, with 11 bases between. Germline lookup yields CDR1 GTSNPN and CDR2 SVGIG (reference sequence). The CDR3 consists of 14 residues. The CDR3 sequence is CASLTGSGANVLTF. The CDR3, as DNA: TGTGCCTCCCTCACAGGGTCTGGGGCCAACGTCCTGACTTTC.

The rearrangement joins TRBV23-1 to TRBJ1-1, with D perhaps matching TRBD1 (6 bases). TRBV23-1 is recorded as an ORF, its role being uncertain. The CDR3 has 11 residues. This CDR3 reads CGRQAHTEAFF. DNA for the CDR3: TGCGGAAGACAGGCCCACACTGAAGCTTTCTTT.

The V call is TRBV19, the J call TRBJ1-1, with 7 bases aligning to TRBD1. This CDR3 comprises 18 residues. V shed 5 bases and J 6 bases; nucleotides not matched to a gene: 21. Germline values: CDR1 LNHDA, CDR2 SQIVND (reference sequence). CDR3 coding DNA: TGTGCCAGTAGTGTCCCGACAGGGTTTGGAGGAAGCCGTGCTGAAGCTTTCTTT. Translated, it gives CASSVPTGFGGSRAEAFF.

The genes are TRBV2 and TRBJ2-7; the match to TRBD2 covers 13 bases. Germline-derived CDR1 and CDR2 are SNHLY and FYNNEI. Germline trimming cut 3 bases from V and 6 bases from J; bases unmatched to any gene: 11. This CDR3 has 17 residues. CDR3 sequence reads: CASSEAVGLAGSLEQYF. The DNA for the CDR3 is TGTGCCAGCAGTGAGGCTGTGGGACTAGCGGGATCCCTCGAGCAGTACTTC.

The CDR3 reads CASSSGQGVGYTF. The CDR3 DNA follows: TGTGCCAGCAGTTCCGGACAGGGGGTTGGCTACACCTTC. V gene TRBV6-5 combines with J gene TRBJ1-2, with TRBD1 matching over 10 bases. Losses at the gene ends were 4 bases for V and 7 bases for J; bases not matched to a gene: 3. Germline loops: CDR1 MNHEY, CDR2 SVGAGI. The CDR3 spans 13 residues.

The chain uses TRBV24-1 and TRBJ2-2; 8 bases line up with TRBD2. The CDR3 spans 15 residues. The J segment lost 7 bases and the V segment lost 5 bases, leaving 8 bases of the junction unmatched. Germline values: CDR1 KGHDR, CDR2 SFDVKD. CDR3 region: CATSGSGRFGGELFF. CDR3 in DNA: TGTGCCACCAGTGGGAGCGGGAGATTCGGCGGGGAGCTGTTTTTT.

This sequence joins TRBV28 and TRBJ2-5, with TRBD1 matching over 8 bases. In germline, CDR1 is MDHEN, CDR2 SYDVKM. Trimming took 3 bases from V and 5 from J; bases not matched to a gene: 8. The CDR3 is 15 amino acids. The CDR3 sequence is CASSLPTGVGETQYF. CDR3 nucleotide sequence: TGTGCCAGCAGTTTGCCGACAGGGGTAGGCGAGACCCAGTACTTC. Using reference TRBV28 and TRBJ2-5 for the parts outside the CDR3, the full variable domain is DVKVTQSSRYLVKRTGEKVFLECVQDMDHENMFWYRQDPGLGLRLIYFSYDVKMKEKGDIPEGYSVSREKKERFSLILESASTNQTSMYLCASSLPTGVGETQYFGPGTRLLVL.

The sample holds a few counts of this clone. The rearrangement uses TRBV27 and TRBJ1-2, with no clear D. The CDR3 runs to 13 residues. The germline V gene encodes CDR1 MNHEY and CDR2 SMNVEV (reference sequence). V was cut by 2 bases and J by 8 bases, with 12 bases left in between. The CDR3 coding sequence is TGTGCCAGCAGTTTACGAGGGAGTGGAGGCTACACCTTC. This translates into CASSLRGSGGYTF.

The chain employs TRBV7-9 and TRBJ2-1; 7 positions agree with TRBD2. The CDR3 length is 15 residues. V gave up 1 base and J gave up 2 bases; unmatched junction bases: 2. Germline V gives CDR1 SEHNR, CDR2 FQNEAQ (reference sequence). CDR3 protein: CASSLVAGAYNEQFF. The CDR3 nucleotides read TGTGCCAGCAGCTTAGTTGCGGGAGCCTACAATGAGCAGTTCTTC. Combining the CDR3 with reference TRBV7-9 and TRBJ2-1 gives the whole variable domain DTGVSQNPRHKITKRGQNVTFRCDPISEHNRLYWYRQTLGQGPEFLTYFQNEAQLEKSRLLSDRFSAERPKGSFSTLEIQRTEQGDSAMYLCASSLVAGAYNEQFFGPGTRLTVL.

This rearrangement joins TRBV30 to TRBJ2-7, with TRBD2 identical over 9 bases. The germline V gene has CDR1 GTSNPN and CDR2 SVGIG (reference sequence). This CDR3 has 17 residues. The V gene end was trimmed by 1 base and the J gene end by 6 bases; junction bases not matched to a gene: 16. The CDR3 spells CAWSGDLAGPAPREQYF. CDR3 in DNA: TGTGCCTGGAGTGGGGATCTAGCGGGACCCGCCCCCCGCGAGCAGTACTTC.

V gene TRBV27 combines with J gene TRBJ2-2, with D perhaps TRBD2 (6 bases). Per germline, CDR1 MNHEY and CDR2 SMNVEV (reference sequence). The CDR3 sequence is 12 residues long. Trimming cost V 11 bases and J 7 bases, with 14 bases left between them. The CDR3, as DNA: TGTGCCGGAGGGGTTGTCCGCGGGGAGCTGTTTTTT. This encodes CAGGVVRGELFF.

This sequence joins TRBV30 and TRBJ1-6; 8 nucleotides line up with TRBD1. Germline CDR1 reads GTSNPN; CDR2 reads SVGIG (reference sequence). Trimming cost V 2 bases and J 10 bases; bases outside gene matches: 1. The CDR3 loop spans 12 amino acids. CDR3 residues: CAWSPGGSPLHF. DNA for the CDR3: TGTGCCTGGAGTCCAGGGGGCTCACCCCTCCACTTT.

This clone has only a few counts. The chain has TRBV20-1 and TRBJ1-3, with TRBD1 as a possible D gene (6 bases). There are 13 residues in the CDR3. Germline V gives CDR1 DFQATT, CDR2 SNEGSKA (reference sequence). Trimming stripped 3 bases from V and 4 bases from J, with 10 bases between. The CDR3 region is CSASYRAGNTIYF. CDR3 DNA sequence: TGCAGTGCTAGTTACAGGGCCGGAAACACCATATATTTT.

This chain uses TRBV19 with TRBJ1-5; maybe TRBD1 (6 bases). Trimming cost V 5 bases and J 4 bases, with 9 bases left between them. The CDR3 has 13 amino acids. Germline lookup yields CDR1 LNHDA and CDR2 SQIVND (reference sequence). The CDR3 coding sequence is TGTGCCAGTAGTTTCCAGGGGAATCAGCCCCAGCATTTT. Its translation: CASSFQGNQPQHF.

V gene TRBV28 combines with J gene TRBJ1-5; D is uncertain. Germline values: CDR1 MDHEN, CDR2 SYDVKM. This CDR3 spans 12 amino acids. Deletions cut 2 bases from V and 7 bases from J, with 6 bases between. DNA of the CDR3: TGTGCCAGCAGTTTAACGGGACAGCCCCAGCATTTT. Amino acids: CASSLTGQPQHF.

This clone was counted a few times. CDR3 coding DNA: TGTGCCTGGAGGGACACCGCCTACGAGCAGTACTTC. Amino acid sequence: CAWRDTAYEQYF. The chain recombines TRBV30 with TRBJ2-7; D is possibly TRBD1 (5 bases). V was trimmed by 3 bases and J by 2 bases, leaving 8 bases between them. Germline V gives CDR1 GTSNPN, CDR2 SVGIG (reference sequence). The CDR3 consists of 12 residues.

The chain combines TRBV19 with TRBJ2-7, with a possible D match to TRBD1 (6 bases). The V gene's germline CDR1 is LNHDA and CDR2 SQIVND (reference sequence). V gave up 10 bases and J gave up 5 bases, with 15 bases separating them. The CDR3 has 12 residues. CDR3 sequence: CATRTDEDEQYF. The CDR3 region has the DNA TGTGCCACTAGGACAGATGAAGACGAGCAGTACTTC.

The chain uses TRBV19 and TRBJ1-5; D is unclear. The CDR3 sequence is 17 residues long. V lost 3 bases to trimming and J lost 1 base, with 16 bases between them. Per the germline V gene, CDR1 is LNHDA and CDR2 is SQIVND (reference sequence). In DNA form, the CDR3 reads TGTGCCAGTAGTATTTTTTCGGGAGCTGTAAGCAATCAGCCCCAGCATTTT. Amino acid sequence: CASSIFSGAVSNQPQHF.

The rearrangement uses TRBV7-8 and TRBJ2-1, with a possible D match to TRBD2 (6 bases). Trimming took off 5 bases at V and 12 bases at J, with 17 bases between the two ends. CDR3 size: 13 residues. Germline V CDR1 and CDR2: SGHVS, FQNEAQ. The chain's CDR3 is CASSPRRDSRQFF. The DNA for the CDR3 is TGTGCCAGCAGCCCCAGACGGGACTCCCGGCAGTTCTTC.